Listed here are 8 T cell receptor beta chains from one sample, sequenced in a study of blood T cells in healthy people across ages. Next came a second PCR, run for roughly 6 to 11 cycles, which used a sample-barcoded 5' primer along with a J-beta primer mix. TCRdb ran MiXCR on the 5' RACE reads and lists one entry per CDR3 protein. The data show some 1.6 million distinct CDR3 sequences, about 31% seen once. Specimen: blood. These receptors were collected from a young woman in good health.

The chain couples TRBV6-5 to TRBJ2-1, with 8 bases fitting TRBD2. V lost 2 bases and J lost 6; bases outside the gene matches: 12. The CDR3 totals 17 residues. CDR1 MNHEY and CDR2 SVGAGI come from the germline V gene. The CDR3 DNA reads TGTGCCAGCAGTTACAAATCCAGCGGGAGCACCGGCAATGAGCAGTTCTTC. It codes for CASSYKSSGSTGNEQFF.

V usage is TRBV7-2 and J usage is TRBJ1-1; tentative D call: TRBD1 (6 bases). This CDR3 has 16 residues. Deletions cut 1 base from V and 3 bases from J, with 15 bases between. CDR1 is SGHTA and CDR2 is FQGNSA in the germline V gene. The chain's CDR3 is CASSLVSRGGYTEAFF. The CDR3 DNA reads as TGTGCCAGCAGCTTAGTCTCCAGGGGAGGGTACACTGAAGCTTTCTTT.

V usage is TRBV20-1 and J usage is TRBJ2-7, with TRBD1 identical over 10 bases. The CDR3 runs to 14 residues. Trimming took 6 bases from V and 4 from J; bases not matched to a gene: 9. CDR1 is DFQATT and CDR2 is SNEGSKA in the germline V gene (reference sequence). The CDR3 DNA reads TGCAGTGCCGCCAACCGGGACAGGGGTTACGAGCAGTACTTC. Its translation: CSAANRDRGYEQYF.

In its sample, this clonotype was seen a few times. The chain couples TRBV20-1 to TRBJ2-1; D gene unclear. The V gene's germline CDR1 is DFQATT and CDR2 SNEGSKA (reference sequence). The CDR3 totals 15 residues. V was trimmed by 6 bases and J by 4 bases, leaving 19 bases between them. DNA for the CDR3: TGCAGTGCGGAGACCCTTAGCTTGGGATACAATGAGCAGTTCTTC. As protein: CSAETLSLGYNEQFF.

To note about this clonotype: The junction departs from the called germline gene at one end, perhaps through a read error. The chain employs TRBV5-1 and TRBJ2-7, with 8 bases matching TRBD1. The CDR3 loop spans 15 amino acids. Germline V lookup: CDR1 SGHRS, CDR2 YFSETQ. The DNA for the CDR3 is TGCGCCAGCAGCTTGGTGGGACAGGCATCCTACGGGCAGTACTTC. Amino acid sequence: CASSLVGQASYGQYF.

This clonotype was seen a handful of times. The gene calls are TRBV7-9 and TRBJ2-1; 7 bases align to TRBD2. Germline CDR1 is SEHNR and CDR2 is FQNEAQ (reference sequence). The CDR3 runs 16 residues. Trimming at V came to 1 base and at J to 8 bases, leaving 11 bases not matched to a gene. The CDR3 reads CASSLGGLGGVDEQFF. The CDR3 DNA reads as TGTGCCAGCAGCTTAGGCGGACTAGGAGGGGTCGATGAGCAGTTCTTC.

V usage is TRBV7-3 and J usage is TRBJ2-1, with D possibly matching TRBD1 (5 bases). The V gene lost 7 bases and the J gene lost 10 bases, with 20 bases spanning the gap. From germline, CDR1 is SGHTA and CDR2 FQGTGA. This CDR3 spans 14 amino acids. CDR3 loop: CASNLAARGQEQFF. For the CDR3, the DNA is TGTGCCAGCAACCTCGCCGCAAGGGGCCAAGAGCAGTTCTTC.

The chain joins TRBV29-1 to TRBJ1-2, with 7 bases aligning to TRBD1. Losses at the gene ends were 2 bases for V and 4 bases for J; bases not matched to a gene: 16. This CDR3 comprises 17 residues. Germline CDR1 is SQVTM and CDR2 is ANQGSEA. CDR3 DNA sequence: TGCAGCGTTGAAAGCGGGGGCGACAGGGAAATCCTCTATGGCTACACCTTC. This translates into CSVESGGDREILYGYTF. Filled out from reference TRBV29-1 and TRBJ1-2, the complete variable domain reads SAVISQKPSRDICQRGTSLTIQCQVDSQVTMMFWYRQQPGQSLTLIATANQGSEATYESGFVIDKFPISRPNLTFSTLTVSNMSPEDSSIYLCSVESGGDREILYGYTFGSGTRLTVV.